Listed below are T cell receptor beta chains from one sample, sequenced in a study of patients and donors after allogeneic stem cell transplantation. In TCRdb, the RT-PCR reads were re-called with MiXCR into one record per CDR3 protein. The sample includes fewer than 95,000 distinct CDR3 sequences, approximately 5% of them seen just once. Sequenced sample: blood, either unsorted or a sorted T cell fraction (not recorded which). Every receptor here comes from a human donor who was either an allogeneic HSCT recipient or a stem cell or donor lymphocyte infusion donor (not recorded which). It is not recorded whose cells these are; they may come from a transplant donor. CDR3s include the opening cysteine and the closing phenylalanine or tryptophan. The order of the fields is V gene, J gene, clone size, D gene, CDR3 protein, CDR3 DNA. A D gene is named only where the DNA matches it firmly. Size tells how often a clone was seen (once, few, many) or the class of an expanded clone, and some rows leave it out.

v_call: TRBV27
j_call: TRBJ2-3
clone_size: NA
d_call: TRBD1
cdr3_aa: CASSFGQGFVDTQYF
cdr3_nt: TGTGCCAGCAGTTTTGGACAGGGTTTCGTAGATACGCAGTATTTT

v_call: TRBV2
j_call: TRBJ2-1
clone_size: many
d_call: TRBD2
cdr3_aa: CASSVDGGGYNEQFF
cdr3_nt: TGTGCCAGCAGTGTTGACGGGGGGGGGTACAATGAGCAGTTCTTC

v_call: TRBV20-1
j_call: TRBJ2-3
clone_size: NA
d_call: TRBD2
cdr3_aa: CSAKSHSRTSGRLSQYF
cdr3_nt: TGCAGTGCAAAGTCTCACTCACGGACTAGCGGGAGATTATCGCAGTATTTT

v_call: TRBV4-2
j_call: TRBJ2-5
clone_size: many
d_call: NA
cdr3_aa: CASSQGKTPGTQYF
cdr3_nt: TGTGCCAGCAGCCAAGGAAAGACCCCTGGAACCCAGTACTTC

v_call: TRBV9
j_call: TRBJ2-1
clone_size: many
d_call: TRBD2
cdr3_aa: CASSVGLAAYNEQFF
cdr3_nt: TGTGCCAGCAGCGTAGGGCTAGCGGCCTACAATGAGCAGTTCTTC

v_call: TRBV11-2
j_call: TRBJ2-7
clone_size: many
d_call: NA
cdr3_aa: CASSLHEGDEQYF
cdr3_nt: TGTGCCAGCAGCTTACACGAGGGGGACGAGCAGTACTTC

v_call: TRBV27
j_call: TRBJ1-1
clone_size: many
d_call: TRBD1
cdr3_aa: CASSLRTGRDTEAFF
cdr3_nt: TGTGCCAGCAGTCTCCGGACAGGGAGGGACACTGAAGCTTTCTTT

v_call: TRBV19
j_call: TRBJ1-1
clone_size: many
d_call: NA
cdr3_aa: CASSMVGPADTEAFF
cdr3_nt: TGTGCCAGTAGTATGGTCGGACCTGCGGACACTGAAGCTTTCTTT

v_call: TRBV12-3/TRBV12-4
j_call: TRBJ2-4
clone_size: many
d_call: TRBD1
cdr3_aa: CASSSVSLSGTGIAKNIQYF
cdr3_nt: TGTGCCAGCAGTTCCGTTAGCCTTTCCGGGACAGGGATAGCCAAAAACATTCAGTACTTC

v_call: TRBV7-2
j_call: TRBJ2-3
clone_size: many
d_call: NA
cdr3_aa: CASSSQRVGTDTQYF
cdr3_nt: TGTGCCAGCAGCTCCCAGCGGGTTGGCACAGATACGCAGTATTTT

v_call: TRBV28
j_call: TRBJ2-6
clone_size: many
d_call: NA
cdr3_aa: CASSLFTVTGPNSGANVLTF
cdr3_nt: TGTGCCAGCAGTTTATTCACGGTGACAGGTCCTAACTCTGGGGCCAACGTCCTGACTTTC

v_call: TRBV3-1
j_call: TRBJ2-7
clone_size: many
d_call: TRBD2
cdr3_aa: CASSQDRSISGRPYEQYF
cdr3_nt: TGTGCCAGCAGCCAAGACAGGAGTATTAGCGGGAGGCCCTACGAGCAGTACTTC

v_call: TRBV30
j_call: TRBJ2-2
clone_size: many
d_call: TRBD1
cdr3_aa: CAWTTGGTNTGELFF
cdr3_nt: TGTGCCTGGACGACAGGGGGCACTAACACCGGGGAGCTGTTTTTT

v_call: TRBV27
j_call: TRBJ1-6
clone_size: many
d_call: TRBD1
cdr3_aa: CASSVRRTGIGNSPLHF
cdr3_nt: TGTGCCAGCAGTGTTCGCCGGACAGGGATCGGTAATTCACCCCTCCACTTT

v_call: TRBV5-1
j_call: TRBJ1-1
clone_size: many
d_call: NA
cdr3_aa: CASRGIGVNTEAFF
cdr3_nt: TGCGCCAGCAGAGGGATAGGGGTGAACACTGAAGCTTTCTTT

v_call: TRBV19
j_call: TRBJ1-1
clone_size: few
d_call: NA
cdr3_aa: CASSIDTGENTEAFF
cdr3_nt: TGTGCCAGTAGTATAGATACGGGAGAAAACACTGAAGCTTTCTTT

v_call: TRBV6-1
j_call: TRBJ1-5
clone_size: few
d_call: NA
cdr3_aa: CASSEAWTQHF
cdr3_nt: TGTGCCAGCAGTGAAGCGTGGACCCAGCATTTT

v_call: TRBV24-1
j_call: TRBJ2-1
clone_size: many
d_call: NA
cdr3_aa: CATSDSKGSSYNEQFF
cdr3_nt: TGTGCCACCAGTGATTCCAAGGGTAGCTCCTACAATGAGCAGTTCTTC

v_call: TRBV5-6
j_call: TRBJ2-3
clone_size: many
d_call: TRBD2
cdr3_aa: CASSFSRRGATTDTQYF
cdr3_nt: TGTGCCAGCAGCTTTTCGAGGCGGGGGGCTACCACAGATACGCAGTATTTT

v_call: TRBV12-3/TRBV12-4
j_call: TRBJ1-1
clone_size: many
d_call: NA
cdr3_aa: CASSSGTPQGEAFF
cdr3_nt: TGTGCCAGCAGTTCCGGGACTCCTCAAGGAGAAGCTTTCTTT

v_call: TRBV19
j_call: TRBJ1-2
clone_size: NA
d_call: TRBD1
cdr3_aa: CASSNRQGSDYGYTF
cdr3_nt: TGTGCCAGTAGTAATCGACAGGGAAGTGACTATGGCTACACCTTC

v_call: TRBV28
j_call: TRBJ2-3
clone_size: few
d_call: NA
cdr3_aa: CASSFRGWRRGFSTDTQYF
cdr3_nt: TGTGCCAGCAGTTTCCGAGGGTGGCGACGAGGGTTTAGCACAGATACGCAGTATTTT

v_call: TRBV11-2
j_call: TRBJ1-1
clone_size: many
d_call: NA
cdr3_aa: CASSTVWNTEAFF
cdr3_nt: TGTGCCAGCAGTACCGTCTGGAACACTGAAGCTTTCTTT

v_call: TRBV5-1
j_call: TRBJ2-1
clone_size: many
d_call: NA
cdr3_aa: CASRVLEGYNEQFF
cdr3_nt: TGCGCCAGCAGAGTTCTAGAGGGGTACAATGAGCAGTTCTTC

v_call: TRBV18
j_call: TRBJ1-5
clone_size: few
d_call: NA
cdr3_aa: CASSTAQVGEEPQHF
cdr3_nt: TGTGCCAGCTCGACGGCCCAAGTGGGGGAAGAGCCCCAGCATTTT

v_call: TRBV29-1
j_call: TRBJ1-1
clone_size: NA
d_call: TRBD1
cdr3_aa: CSVGGQGATEAFF
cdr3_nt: TGCAGCGTTGGGGGACAGGGGGCAACTGAAGCTTTCTTT

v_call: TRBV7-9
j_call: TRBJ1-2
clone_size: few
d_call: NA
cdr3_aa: CASSLAPGLIYGYTF
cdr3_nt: TGTGCCAGCAGCTTAGCGCCGGGACTTATCTATGGCTACACCTTC

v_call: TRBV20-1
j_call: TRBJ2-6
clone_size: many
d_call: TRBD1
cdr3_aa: CSAQQGAGANVLTF
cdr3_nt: TGCAGTGCACAACAGGGGGCTGGGGCCAACGTCCTGACTTTC

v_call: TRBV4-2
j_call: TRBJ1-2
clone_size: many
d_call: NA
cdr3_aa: CASSQEIGSRGDYGYTF
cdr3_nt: TGTGCCAGCAGCCAAGAAATTGGCAGCCGAGGCGACTATGGCTACACCTTC

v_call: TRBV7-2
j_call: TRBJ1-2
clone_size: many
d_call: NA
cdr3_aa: CASSSPLTGFYTF
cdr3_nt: TGTGCCAGCAGCTCCCCTCTTACAGGGTTCTACACCTTC

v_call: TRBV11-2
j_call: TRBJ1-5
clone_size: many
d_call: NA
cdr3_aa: CASSGNLGPPHVAQPQHF
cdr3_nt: TGTGCCAGCAGCGGGAACTTGGGTCCCCCCCACGTGGCTCAGCCCCAGCATTTT

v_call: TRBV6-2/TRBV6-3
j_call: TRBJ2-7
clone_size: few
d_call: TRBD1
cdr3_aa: CASDTGTGSSEQYF
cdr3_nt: TGTGCCAGCGATACCGGGACAGGGTCCTCCGAGCAGTACTTC

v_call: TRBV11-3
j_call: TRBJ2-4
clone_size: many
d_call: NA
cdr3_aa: CASSLGGQQAGNIQYF
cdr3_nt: TGTGCCAGCAGCTTAGGCGGACAGCAAGCAGGGAACATTCAGTACTTC

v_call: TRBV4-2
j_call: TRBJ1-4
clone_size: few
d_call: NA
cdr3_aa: CASSQEGGEKLFF
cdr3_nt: TGTGCCAGCAGCCAGGAAGGGGGGGAAAAACTGTTTTTT

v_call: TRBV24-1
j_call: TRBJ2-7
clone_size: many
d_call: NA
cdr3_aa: CATSGWGDSDYEQYF
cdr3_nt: TGTGCCACCAGTGGTTGGGGGGACTCTGACTACGAGCAGTACTTC

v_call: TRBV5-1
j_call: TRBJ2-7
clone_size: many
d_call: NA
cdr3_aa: CASAPTGTYEQYF
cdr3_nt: TGCGCCAGCGCCCCCACAGGGACCTACGAGCAGTACTTC